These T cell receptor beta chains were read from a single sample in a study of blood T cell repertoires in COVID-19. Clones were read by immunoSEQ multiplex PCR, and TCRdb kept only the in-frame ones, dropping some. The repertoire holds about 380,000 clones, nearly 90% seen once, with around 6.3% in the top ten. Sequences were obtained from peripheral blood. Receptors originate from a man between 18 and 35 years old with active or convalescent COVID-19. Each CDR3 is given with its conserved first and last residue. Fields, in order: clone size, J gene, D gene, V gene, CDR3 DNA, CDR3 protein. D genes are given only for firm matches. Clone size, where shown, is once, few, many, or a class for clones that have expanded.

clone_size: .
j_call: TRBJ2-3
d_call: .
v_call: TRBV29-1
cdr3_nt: TGCAGCGTCCCCTGGCCAGATCGGGCAGATACGCAGTATTTT
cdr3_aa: CSVPWPDRADTQYF

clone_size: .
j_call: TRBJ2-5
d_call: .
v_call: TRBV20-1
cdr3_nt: TGCAGTGCTCCGGAGGGACAGACCCAGTACTTC
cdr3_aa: CSAPEGQTQYF

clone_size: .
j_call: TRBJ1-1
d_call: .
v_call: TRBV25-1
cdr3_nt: TGTGCCAGCGTAAGGGGGGGCGAGACTGAAGCTTTCTTT
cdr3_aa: CASVRGGETEAFF

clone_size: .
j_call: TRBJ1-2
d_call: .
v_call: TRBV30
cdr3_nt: TGTGCCTGGAGTGTGATTCCCACTTTC
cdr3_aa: CAWSVIPTF

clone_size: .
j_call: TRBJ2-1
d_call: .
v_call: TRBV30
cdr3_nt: TGTGCCTGGACTAGCGACACCTACAATGAGCAGTTCTTC
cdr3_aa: CAWTSDTYNEQFF

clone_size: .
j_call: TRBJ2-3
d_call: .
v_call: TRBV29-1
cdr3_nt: TGCAGCGTTGTGGGGCAGGGGAGCACAGATACGCAGTATTTT
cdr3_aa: CSVVGQGSTDTQYF

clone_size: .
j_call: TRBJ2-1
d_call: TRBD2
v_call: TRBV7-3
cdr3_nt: TGTGCCAGCAGCATCACCGTAGCGGGTGAGCAGTTCTTC
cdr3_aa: CASSITVAGEQFF

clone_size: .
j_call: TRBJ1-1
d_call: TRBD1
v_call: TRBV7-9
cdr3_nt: TGTGCCAGCAGCGCGTCGACAGGGGGCGGCACTGAAGCTTTCTTT
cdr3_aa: CASSASTGGGTEAFF

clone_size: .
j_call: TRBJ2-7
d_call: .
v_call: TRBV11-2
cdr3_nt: TGTGCCAGCAGCTCGACACAGGGTAGCGACGAGCAGTACTTC
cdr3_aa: CASSSTQGSDEQYF

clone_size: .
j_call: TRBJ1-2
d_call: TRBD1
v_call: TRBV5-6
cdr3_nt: TGTGCCAGCAGCTTGTCCAGGGGGCTAGGCTACACCTTC
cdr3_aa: CASSLSRGLGYTF

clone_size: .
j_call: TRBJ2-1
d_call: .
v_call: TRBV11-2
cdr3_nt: TGTGCCAGCACCGCAGAGGGTGAAGGGCAGTTCTTC
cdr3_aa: CASTAEGEGQFF

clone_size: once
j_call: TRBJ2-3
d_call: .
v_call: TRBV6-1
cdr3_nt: TGTGCCAGCAGTGAAGCCCTCCGGTTTTGGACAGATACGCAGTATTTT
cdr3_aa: CASSEALRFWTDTQYF

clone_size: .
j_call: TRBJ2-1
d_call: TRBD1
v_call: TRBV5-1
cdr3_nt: TGCGCCAGTAGCTTGGGGACAGGGGGTTATGAGCAGTTCTTC
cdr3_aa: CASSLGTGGYEQFF

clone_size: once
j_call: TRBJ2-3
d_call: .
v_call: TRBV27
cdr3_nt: TGTGCCAGCAGTGCGAACACAGATACGCAGTATTTT
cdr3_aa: CASSANTDTQYF

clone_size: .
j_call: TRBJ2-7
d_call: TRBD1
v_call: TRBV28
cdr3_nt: TGTGCCAGCAGTGGTTCGGACAGGGGGATCTACGAGCAGTACTTC
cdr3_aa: CASSGSDRGIYEQYF

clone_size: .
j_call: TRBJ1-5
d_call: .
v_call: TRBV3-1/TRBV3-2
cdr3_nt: TGTGCCAGCAGCCATAACAGCCCCAATCAGCCCCAGCATTTT
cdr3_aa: CASSHNSPNQPQHF

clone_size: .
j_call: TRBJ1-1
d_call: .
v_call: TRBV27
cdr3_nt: TGTGCCAGCAGTTCGCTGACAGGCATGAACACTGAAGCTTTCTTT
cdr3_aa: CASSSLTGMNTEAFF

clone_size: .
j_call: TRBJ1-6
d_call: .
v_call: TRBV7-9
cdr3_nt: TGTGCCAGCAGCTTAGGCGATTGGTCACCCCTCCACTTT
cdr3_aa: CASSLGDWSPLHF

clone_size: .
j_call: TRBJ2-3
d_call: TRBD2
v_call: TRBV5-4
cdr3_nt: TGTGCCAGCACCGGCAGAAAGGGACTAGCCAAAGATACGCAGTATTTT
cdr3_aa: CASTGRKGLAKDTQYF

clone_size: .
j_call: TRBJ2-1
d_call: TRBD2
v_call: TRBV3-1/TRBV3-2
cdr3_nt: TGTGCCAGCAGCCAAGTAAGGTCTAGCGGGGGGGCGCGGAATGAGCAGTTCTTC
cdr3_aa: CASSQVRSSGGARNEQFF

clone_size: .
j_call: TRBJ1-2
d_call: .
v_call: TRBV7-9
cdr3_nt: TGTGCCAGCAGCTATGACATAACTAACTATGGCTACACCTTC
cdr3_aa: CASSYDITNYGYTF

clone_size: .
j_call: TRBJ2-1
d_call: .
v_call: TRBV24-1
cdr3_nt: TGTGCCACCAGTGCTATAAATGAGCAGTTCTTC
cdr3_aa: CATSAINEQFF

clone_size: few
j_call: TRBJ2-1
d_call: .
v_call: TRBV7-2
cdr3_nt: TGTGCCAGCAGCCCAGGGGTGACAGCTTACAATGAGCAGTTCTTC
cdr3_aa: CASSPGVTAYNEQFF

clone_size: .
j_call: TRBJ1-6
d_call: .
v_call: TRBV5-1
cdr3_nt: TGCGCCAGCAGCTTGGAGCAGGGAATGAATTCACCCCTCCACTTT
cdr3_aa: CASSLEQGMNSPLHF

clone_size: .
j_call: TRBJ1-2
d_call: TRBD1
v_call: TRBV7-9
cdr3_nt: TGTGCCAGCAGCGCCGTTAATACAGGGGGTTCGTACTATGGCTACACCTTC
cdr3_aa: CASSAVNTGGSYYGYTF

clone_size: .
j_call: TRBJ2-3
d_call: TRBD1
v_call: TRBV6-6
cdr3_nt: TGTGCCAGCAGTCCCCGGGACAGGGGACCCACAGATACGCAGTATTTT
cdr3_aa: CASSPRDRGPTDTQYF

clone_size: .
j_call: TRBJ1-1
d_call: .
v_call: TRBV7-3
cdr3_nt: TGTGCCAGCAGCTTAAGTTGGCAGGGCAACACTGAAGCTTTCTTT
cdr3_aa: CASSLSWQGNTEAFF

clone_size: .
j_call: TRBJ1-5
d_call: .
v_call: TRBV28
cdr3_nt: TGTGCCAGCAGTTTAGACGGAGTTAGCAATCAGCCCCAGCATTTT
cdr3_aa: CASSLDGVSNQPQHF

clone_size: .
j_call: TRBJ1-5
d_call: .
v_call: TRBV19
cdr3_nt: TGTGCCAGTACAGGACAGAGCAATCAGCCCCAGCATTTT
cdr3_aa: CASTGQSNQPQHF

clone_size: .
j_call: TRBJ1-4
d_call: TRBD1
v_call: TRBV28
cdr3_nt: TGTGCCAGCACCCCGCCTAGAGGACAGGGCGAAGGTGAAAAACTGTTTTTT
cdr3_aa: CASTPPRGQGEGEKLFF

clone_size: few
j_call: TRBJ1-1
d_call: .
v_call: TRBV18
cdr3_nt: TGTGCCAGCTCACCCGCCAACGGGGGCACTGAAGCTTTCTTT
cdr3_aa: CASSPANGGTEAFF

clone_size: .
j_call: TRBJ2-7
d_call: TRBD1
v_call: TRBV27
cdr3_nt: TGTGCCAGCAGTTTATTACGGGACAGTCCCTACGAGCAGTACTTC
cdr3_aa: CASSLLRDSPYEQYF

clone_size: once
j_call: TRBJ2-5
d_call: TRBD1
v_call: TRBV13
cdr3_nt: TGTGCCAGCAGCTTACGCAGGGGGCAAGGGGAGACCCAGTACTTC
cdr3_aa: CASSLRRGQGETQYF

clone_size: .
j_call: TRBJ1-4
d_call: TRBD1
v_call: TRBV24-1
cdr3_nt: TGTGCCACCAGTGACCCAAACAGGGGACCGCTAGGTGTTGAAAAACTGTTTTTT
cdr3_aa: CATSDPNRGPLGVEKLFF

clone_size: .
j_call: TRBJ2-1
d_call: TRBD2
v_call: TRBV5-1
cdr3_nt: TGCGCCAGCAGCCCGGGACTAGCGGGGGCCGTTAGCTCCTACAATGAGCAGTTCTTC
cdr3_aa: CASSPGLAGAVSSYNEQFF

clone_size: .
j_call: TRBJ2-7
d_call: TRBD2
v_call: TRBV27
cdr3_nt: TGTGCCAGCAGTCCGGCTAGCGGGAGCTCCTACGAGCAGTACTTC
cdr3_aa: CASSPASGSSYEQYF

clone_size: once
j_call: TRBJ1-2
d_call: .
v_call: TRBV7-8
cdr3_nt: TGTGCCAGCAGCTTAGCGGTTGGCGGAGCTAACTATGGCTACACCTTC
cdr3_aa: CASSLAVGGANYGYTF

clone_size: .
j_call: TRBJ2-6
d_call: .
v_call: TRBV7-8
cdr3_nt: TGTGCCAGCAGCTTATCAGGGTCCGGGGCCAACGTCCTGACTTTC
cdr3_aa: CASSLSGSGANVLTF

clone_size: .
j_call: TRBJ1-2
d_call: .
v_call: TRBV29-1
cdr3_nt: TGCAGCGTTGAAGCTGAGGTGGAGTCCGCTGACTATGGCTACACCTTC
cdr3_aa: CSVEAEVESADYGYTF

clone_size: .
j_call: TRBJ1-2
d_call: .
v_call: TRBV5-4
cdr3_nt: TGTGCCAGCAGCCCTGAACCAGTCTATGGCTACACCTTC
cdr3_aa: CASSPEPVYGYTF

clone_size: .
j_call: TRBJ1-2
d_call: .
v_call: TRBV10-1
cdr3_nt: TGCGCCAGCAGTGAGCAGTTGTCACCCTTATATGGCTACACCTTC
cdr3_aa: CASSEQLSPLYGYTF

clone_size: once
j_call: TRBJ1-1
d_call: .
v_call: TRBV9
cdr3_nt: TGTGCCAGCAGCGTAGTTACAGGCGGCACTGAAGCTTTCTTT
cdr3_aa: CASSVVTGGTEAFF

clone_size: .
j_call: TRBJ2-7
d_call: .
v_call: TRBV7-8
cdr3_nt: TGTGCCAGCAGCTTTGTCGGCGAGCAGTACTTC
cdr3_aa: CASSFVGEQYF

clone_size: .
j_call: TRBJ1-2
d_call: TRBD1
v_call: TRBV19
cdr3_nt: TGTGCCAGTAGTCTGACAGGGGGTTTGGACTATGGCTACACCTTC
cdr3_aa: CASSLTGGLDYGYTF

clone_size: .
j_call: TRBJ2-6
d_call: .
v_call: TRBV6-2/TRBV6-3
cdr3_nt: TGTGCCAGCAGTACAGGGATATCTGGGGCCAACGTCCTGACTTTC
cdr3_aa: CASSTGISGANVLTF

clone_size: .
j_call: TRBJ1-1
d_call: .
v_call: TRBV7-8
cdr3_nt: TGTGCCAGCAGCTTAGATGAGGTTTTAATGAACACTGAAGCTTTCTTT
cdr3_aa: CASSLDEVLMNTEAFF

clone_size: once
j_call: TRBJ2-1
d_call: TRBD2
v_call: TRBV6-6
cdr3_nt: TGTGCCAGCAGTATAGGGACTAGCGGGAGCGAACAGTTCTTC
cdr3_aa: CASSIGTSGSEQFF

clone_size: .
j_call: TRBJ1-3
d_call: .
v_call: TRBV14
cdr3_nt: TGTGCCAGCAGCCAGAGGCAGGGTCACCCTGGAAACACCATATATTTT
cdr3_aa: CASSQRQGHPGNTIYF

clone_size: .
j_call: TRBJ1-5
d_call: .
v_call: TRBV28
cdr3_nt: TGTGCCAGCAGGCCCGTAGGCAATCAGCCCCAGCATTTT
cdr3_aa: CASRPVGNQPQHF

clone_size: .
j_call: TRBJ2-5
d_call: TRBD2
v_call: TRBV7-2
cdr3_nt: TGTGCCAGCAGCCCCCGGGGACTAGCGGGGGGGCGAATCCCGTACTTC
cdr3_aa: CASSPRGLAGGRIPYF

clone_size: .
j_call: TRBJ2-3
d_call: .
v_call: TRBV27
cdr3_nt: TGTGCCAGCAGTCCCGCGGACAGCCGCACAGATACGCAGTATTTT
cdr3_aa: CASSPADSRTDTQYF

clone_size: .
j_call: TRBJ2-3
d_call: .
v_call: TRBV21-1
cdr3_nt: TGTGCCAGCAGCAAACGGAAAAAGGGACTAGCGGGAGGTATAGATACGCAGTATTTT
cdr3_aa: CASSKRKKGLAGGIDTQYF

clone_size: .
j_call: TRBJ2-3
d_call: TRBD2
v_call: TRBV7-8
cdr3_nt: TGTGCCAGCAGCTTAGCCCCCCAAGCGGGGGGAGGTGATACGCAGTATTTT
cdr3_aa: CASSLAPQAGGGDTQYF

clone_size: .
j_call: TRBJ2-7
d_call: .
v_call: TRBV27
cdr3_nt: TGTGCCAGCAGTAAAGGTTTAAGGGAGCACGAGCAGTACTTC
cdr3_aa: CASSKGLREHEQYF